This TCR beta chain was recorded in a study of T cell repertoires in cytomegalovirus infection. CDR1 MDHEN and CDR2 SYDVKM come from the germline V gene. The junction had 13 bases not matched to a gene; V was cut back by 9 bases and J by 9 bases. This CDR3 is 14 amino acids long. TCRdb independently ran MiXCR on the reads; one entry per CDR3 protein. The table has around 58,000 distinct CDR3 sequences, around 20% seen once. The sample holds a few counts of this clonotype. Antigen specificity is unknown. This material consisted of CD8+ T cells from cultured PBMCs, taken from culture after CMV antigen stimulation. This chain connects TRBV28 to TRBJ2-1; TRBD1 matches at 8 bases. The receptor's source is a human donor in good health (CMV status not recorded). Some clones in this sample may be carry-over from other donors' samples. This CDR3 is CASADRARDGEQFF. The CDR3 DNA reads TGTGCCAGTGCGGACAGGGCCCGGGATGGTGAGCAGTTCTTC.